This T cell receptor (beta chain) was observed in a study of OX40 agonist ivuxolimab in advanced cancers. The assay was immunoSEQ multiplex PCR, and TCRdb's table has in-frame clones only and misses some. Found here are 60,000 to 85,000 clones, approximately 88% of them singletons; the top ten hold about 1%. This receptor was identified in an adult with an advanced solid tumor such as melanoma, head and neck, liver or kidney cancer. The sample consisted of CD4+ or CD8+ T cells sorted from blood, taken in a trial of the OX40 agonist ivuxolimab.

The CDR3 sequence: CASSLVVGGEQYF. CDR3 sequence (DNA): TGCGCCAGCAGCTTGGTTGTGGGGGGCGAGCAGTACTTC. The chain carries TRBV5-1 and TRBJ2-7; a weak D match, TRBD2 (6 bases). Germline-derived CDR1 and CDR2 are SGHRS and YFSETQ. V lost 0 bases, J lost 6 bases, and 10 bases lay in between. CDR3 length: 13 amino acids. The full variable domain, in which reference TRBV5-1 and TRBJ2-7 provide the parts outside the CDR3, is KAGVTQTPRYLIKTRGQQVTLSCSPISGHRSVSWYQQTPGQGLQFLFEYFSETQRNKGNFPGRFSGRQFSNSRSEMNVSTLELGDSALYLCASSLVVGGEQYFGPGTRLTVT.